A selection of T cell receptor beta chains follows, all from one sample in a study of long-term antiretroviral therapy in people with HIV. The method was immunoSEQ multiplex PCR; TCRdb's version includes in-frame clones alone and lacks a portion of them. The sample shows around 25,000 clones, 81% of them seen only once. Sequences were derived from unsorted PBMCs, sampled at the start of antiretroviral therapy, before treatment. These receptors were collected from a young woman with HIV. The CDR3 runs from the conserved cysteine through the conserved F or W. The D gene is left open where the match is weak. Size values are once, few and many counts, or a class for expanded clones, and some rows have none.

D: NA; J: TRBJ1-1; size: NA; V: TRBV2; CDR3: CASTRRVNTEAFF; DNA: TGTGCCAGCACCCGAAGGGTGAACACTGAAGCTTTCTTT
D: NA; J: TRBJ2-1; size: once; V: TRBV7-9; CDR3: CANRDPYNEQFF; DNA: TGTGCCAACAGGGACCCCTACAATGAGCAGTTCTTC
D: NA; J: TRBJ2-2; size: NA; V: TRBV5-1; CDR3: CASSFIGAVELFF; DNA: TGCGCCAGCAGCTTCATTGGCGCAGTGGAGCTGTTTTTT
D: NA; J: TRBJ1-3; size: NA; V: TRBV12-2; CDR3: CASRLARQGVFLLLNTIYF; DNA: TGTGCAAGTCGCTTAGCTAGGCAGGGGGTATTTCTCTTACTGAACACCATATATTTT
D: NA; J: TRBJ2-3; size: NA; V: TRBV5-1; CDR3: CASSSGPAGTDTQYF; DNA: TGCGCCAGCAGCTCAGGCCCAGCGGGCACAGATACGCAGTATTTT
D: TRBD1; J: TRBJ2-7; size: NA; V: TRBV2; CDR3: CASSDRAVDEQYF; DNA: TGTGCCAGCAGCGACAGGGCCGTCGACGAGCAGTACTTC
D: NA; J: TRBJ2-6; size: NA; V: TRBV10-2; CDR3: CASTGFSGANVLTF; DNA: TGCGCCAGCACCGGTTTCTCTGGGGCCAACGTCCTGACTTTC
D: NA; J: TRBJ2-2; size: NA; V: TRBV19; CDR3: CASSTRQRNTGELFF; DNA: TGTGCCAGTAGTACTCGACAGCGGAACACCGGGGAGCTGTTTTTT
D: NA; J: TRBJ1-2; size: NA; V: TRBV6-1; CDR3: CASKDRDPLGGGYTF; DNA: TGTGCCAGCAAAGACCGGGACCCTCTCGGGGGAGGCTACACCTTC
D: NA; J: TRBJ2-7; size: NA; V: TRBV6-5; CDR3: CASSYSLGGSYEQYF; DNA: TGTGCCAGCAGTTACTCCCTTGGAGGGTCCTACGAGCAGTACTTC